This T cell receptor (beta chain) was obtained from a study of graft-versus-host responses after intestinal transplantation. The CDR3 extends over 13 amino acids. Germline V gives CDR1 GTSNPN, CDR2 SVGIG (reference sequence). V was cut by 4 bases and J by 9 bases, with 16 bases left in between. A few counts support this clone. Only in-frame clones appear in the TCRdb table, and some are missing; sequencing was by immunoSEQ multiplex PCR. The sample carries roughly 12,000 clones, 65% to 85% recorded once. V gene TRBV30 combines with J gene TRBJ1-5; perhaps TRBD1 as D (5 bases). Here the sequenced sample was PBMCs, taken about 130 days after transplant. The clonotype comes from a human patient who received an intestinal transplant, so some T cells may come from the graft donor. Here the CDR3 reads CAWMSGTAGPQHF. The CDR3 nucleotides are TGTGCCTGGATGTCCGGGACGGCAGGGCCCCAGCATTTT.